A selection of T cell receptor beta chains follows, all from one sample in a study of cytomegalovirus exposure and HLA in healthy donors. Method: immunoSEQ multiplex PCR; TCRdb's copy keeps in-frame clones and lacks some. The sample has some 220,000 clones, 90% to 95% seen once; the top ten hold around 1%. The sequenced material came from PBMCs. These receptors originate from a woman aged 18-35 years in good health and CMV-seronegative. The CDR3 runs from the conserved cysteine through the conserved F or W. A D gene is named only where the DNA matches it firmly. Expanded clones are given a class, and other clones once, few, many or no size at all.

TRBJ2-7	NA	NA	TRBV11-2	TGTGCCAGCAGCTTAGTGATTCGGAGCTCCTACGAGCAGTACTTC	CASSLVIRSSYEQYF
TRBJ2-1	NA	NA	TRBV28	TGTGCCAGCAGTCCCCGGGCGACAGGTCCATACAATGAGCAGTTCTTC	CASSPRATGPYNEQFF
TRBJ2-1	TRBD2	NA	TRBV6-1	TGTGCCAGCAAGCGGGACCGATCCTACAATGAGCAGTTCTTC	CASKRDRSYNEQFF
TRBJ1-1	NA	few	TRBV11-2	TGTGCCAGCAGCCAAGGACAAAACACTGAAGCTTTCTTT	CASSQGQNTEAFF
TRBJ1-2	NA	once	TRBV6-1	TGTGCCAGCAGTGAATACGGAGAAATCTATGGCTACACCTTC	CASSEYGEIYGYTF
TRBJ2-3	TRBD2	NA	TRBV7-7	TGTGCTAGCAGTTCTAGCGGGAATACAGATACGCAGTATTTT	CASSSSGNTDTQYF
TRBJ2-7	NA	NA	TRBV5-5	TGTGCCAGCAGCTACCAGGGCTCCGGCGAGCAGTACTTC	CASSYQGSGEQYF
TRBJ1-2	TRBD1	NA	TRBV6-5	TGTGCCAGCAGTTACTCCGGGACAGGTCGCGTTGGTGGCTACACCTTC	CASSYSGTGRVGGYTF
TRBJ2-7	TRBD2	NA	TRBV18	TGTGCCAGCTCACCAGGGGAAGCGGGAGCACTCGAGCAGTACTTC	CASSPGEAGALEQYF
TRBJ1-1	NA	few	TRBV29-1	TGCAGCGTTAGGGATCAGGGAACTGAAGCTTTCTTT	CSVRDQGTEAFF
TRBJ2-6	TRBD1	NA	TRBV28	TGTGCCAGCAGTTCGACAGGGACGCCCTCTGGGGCCAACGTCCTGACTTTC	CASSSTGTPSGANVLTF
TRBJ2-7	TRBD1	NA	TRBV27	TGTGCCAGCAGTTTATGGGGACAGTCCTACGAGCAGTACTTC	CASSLWGQSYEQYF
TRBJ1-2	NA	NA	TRBV28	TGTGCCAGCACCGTCCCTAACTATGGCTACACCTTC	CASTVPNYGYTF
TRBJ2-7	TRBD1	once	TRBV29-1	TGCAGCGCCCTGACAGGGTTTTCGTACGAGCAGTACTTC	CSALTGFSYEQYF
TRBJ2-7	NA	NA	TRBV6-4	TGTGCCAGCAGTCGTCAAGACTCAGACGAGCAGTACTTC	CASSRQDSDEQYF
TRBJ1-2	NA	NA	TRBV28	TGTGCCAGCAAGGAGCCACCTGGCTATGGCTACACCTTC	CASKEPPGYGYTF
TRBJ1-1	TRBD1	NA	TRBV5-1	TGCGCCAGCAGCTTATGGTTTCTGGCAGGGGGTCAGAACACTGAAGCTTTCTTT	CASSLWFLAGGQNTEAFF
TRBJ2-7	TRBD2	NA	TRBV19	TGTGCCAGTAGTATTTCAGGACTAGACTTCTACGAGCAGTACTTC	CASSISGLDFYEQYF
TRBJ1-1	NA	NA	TRBV6-6	TGTGCCAGCCGTCGGGGGGACTCCCTGACTGAAGCTTTCTTT	CASRRGDSLTEAFF
TRBJ2-7	TRBD2	NA	TRBV11-2	TGTGCCAGCAGCTTAACTTCGTTCGGGAGGGCGCCGCACGAGCAGTACTTC	CASSLTSFGRAPHEQYF
TRBJ1-6	NA	NA	TRBV4-2	TGTGCCAGCAGCCAAGAAGGGGGACTAAATAATTCACCCCTCCACTTT	CASSQEGGLNNSPLHF
TRBJ2-7	TRBD1	NA	TRBV6-5	TGTGCCAGCAGTTACTGGGACAGAAGCTCCTACGAGCAGTACTTC	CASSYWDRSSYEQYF
TRBJ1-3	NA	NA	TRBV4-2	TGTGCCAGCAGCCATAGAGCTACTGGAAACACCATATATTTT	CASSHRATGNTIYF
TRBJ1-2	NA	NA	TRBV28	TGTGCCAGCAGTTCCCCCTCAGGTCGCGGGGGAGGCTACACCTTC	CASSSPSGRGGGYTF
TRBJ2-2	NA	NA	TRBV28	TGTGCCAGCAGTTTCCCAGGGGCCGGGGAGCTGTTTTTT	CASSFPGAGELFF
TRBJ2-7	TRBD2	NA	TRBV19	TGTGCCAGTAGTCCCCGGACTAGCGGATATTACGAGCAGTACTTC	CASSPRTSGYYEQYF
TRBJ2-7	NA	NA	TRBV30	TGTGCCTGGAGTACACGTTGGCACAGGGTAGGCGACGACGAGCAGTACTTC	CAWSTRWHRVGDDEQYF
TRBJ2-7	TRBD2	once	TRBV6-1	TGTGCCAGCAGTGCCCGACTAGCGGGTGTAACCTACGAGCAGTACTTC	CASSARLAGVTYEQYF
TRBJ2-7	TRBD1	NA	TRBV7-9	TGTGCCAGCAGACCGGAGACAGGGGCCTACGAGCAGTACTTC	CASRPETGAYEQYF
TRBJ1-5	NA	NA	TRBV27	TGTGCCAGCAGTTGGGGCGGGGGTGGCAATCAGCCCCAGCATTTT	CASSWGGGGNQPQHF
TRBJ1-5	NA	NA	TRBV4-2	TGTGCCAGCAGCCAAGACCAGACAGGAGATTATCAGCCCCAGCATTTT	CASSQDQTGDYQPQHF
TRBJ2-5	TRBD1	NA	TRBV5-1	TGCGCCAGCAGCTTGGTGGCAGGGGGCCACCAAGAGACCCAGTACTTC	CASSLVAGGHQETQYF
TRBJ1-1	NA	NA	TRBV9	TGTGCCAGCAGCGCTATGTCTAGTCAGACGAACACTGAAGCTTTCTTT	CASSAMSSQTNTEAFF
TRBJ1-5	TRBD1	NA	TRBV5-4	TGTGCCAGCAGCTTGGGGCCCCCGGGACAGGCGCAGCCCCAGCATTTT	CASSLGPPGQAQPQHF
TRBJ2-1	NA	once	TRBV7-3	TGTGCCAGCAGCTCAGGTGGGACTTACAATGAGCAGTTCTTC	CASSSGGTYNEQFF
TRBJ2-1	TRBD2	NA	TRBV7-7	TGTGCTAGCAGCTTAGGGGTAGCGGGGACCTACAATGAGCAGTTCTTC	CASSLGVAGTYNEQFF
TRBJ2-7	TRBD1	NA	TRBV6-1	TGTGCCAGCAGTGATCTGGACAGGGGGGCCTACGAGCAGTACTTC	CASSDLDRGAYEQYF
TRBJ2-7	NA	NA	TRBV4-2	TGTGCCAGCAGCCACCTGTCCGGGATCGAAAGCTCCTACGAGCAGTACTTC	CASSHLSGIESSYEQYF
TRBJ2-5	TRBD1	once	TRBV5-4	TGTGCCAGCAGCACGACAGGGGGCCCAGAGACCCAGTACTTC	CASSTTGGPETQYF
TRBJ1-5	NA	once	TRBV2	TGTGCCAGCAGTGCCGAAGGGGAGGGTCAGCCCCAGCATTTT	CASSAEGEGQPQHF
TRBJ1-1	NA	once	TRBV2	TGTGCCAGCAGTGCCCTCTTGTCTGAAGCTTTCTTT	CASSALLSEAFF
TRBJ2-1	TRBD2	NA	TRBV30	TGTGCCTGGAGTTTGGGACTAGCGGTGGGAAATGAGCAGTTCTTC	CAWSLGLAVGNEQFF
TRBJ2-7	NA	NA	TRBV10-1	TGCGCCAGCAGTGGCGGGACTCCGCCCTACGAGCAGTACTTC	CASSGGTPPYEQYF
TRBJ2-7	TRBD2	NA	TRBV10-3	TGTGCCATCAGTGACAGCGGCGGGAGGGCCAACGAGCAGTACTTC	CAISDSGGRANEQYF
TRBJ1-2	TRBD1	NA	TRBV5-4	TGTGCCAGCAGCGAAAGGACAGGGGTGAATGGCTACACCTTC	CASSERTGVNGYTF
TRBJ2-1	TRBD2	NA	TRBV29-1	TGCAGCGTCGAGGGACTAGCGGGAGGGCAGGAGAATGAGCAGTTCTTC	CSVEGLAGGQENEQFF
TRBJ1-5	NA	NA	TRBV18	TGTGCCAGCTCACCACCGGAGGCGGGACTCTATAGCAATCAGCCCCAGCATTTT	CASSPPEAGLYSNQPQHF
TRBJ1-5	TRBD1	NA	TRBV2	TGTGCCAGCAGTGAGAACAGGGGATCGGGCAATCAGCCCCAGCATTTT	CASSENRGSGNQPQHF
TRBJ2-7	TRBD2	NA	TRBV6-5	TGTGCCAGCAGTCCACTAGCGGGAGAGGTCGAGCAGTACTTC	CASSPLAGEVEQYF
TRBJ1-1	NA	NA	TRBV29-1	TGCAGCGTAAAGGGAGTAATGAACACTGAAGCTTTCTTT	CSVKGVMNTEAFF
TRBJ1-2	TRBD1	NA	TRBV7-9	TGTGCCAGCAGCTTACAGCAGGGGGCGGTTGGCTACACCTTC	CASSLQQGAVGYTF
TRBJ2-3	TRBD1	NA	TRBV6-1	TGTGCCAGCAGTTTGTGGACAGGAGCCACAGATACGCAGTATTTT	CASSLWTGATDTQYF